The 2 T cell receptor beta chains below come from one sample, sequenced in a study of cytomegalovirus exposure and HLA in healthy donors. Researchers ran the PCR with 60 Vbeta and 13 Jbeta primers. Method: immunoSEQ multiplex PCR; TCRdb's copy keeps in-frame clones and lacks some. This sample has approximately 240,000 clones, with around 89% found just once. The sample taken for sequencing was PBMCs. The receptor source for this set is a woman younger than 30 in good health and CMV-seronegative.

This chain links TRBV5-1 with TRBJ1-1, with 7 bases that match TRBD1. Germline-derived CDR1 and CDR2 are SGHRS and YFSETQ. This CDR3 has 15 residues. V trimming: 4 bases; J trimming: 5 bases; junction bases outside the gene matches: 11. CDR3 coding DNA: TGCGCCAGCAGCACCCTTACAGGGGTGTCGACTGAAGCTTTCTTT. Translating gives CASSTLTGVSTEAFF.

The rearrangement uses TRBV25-1 and TRBJ1-3; D perhaps matches TRBD1 (6 bases). Germline V gives CDR1 MGHDK, CDR2 SYGVNS. Trimming pared 6 bases from V and 2 bases from J, leaving 14 bases between. CDR3 size: 15 residues. For the CDR3, the DNA is TGTGCCAGCAGCCCCGGATGGGGGCCTGGAAACACCATATATTTT. Its protein product is CASSPGWGPGNTIYF. The whole variable domain, remainder taken from reference TRBV25-1 and TRBJ1-3, is EADIYQTPRYLVIGTGKKITLECSQTMGHDKMYWYQQDPGMELHLIHYSYGVNSTEKGDLSSESTVSRIRTEHFPLTLESARPSHTSQYLCASSPGWGPGNTIYFGEGSWLTVV.